The 29 T cell receptor beta chains below all came from one sample that was sequenced in a study of radiation and T cells in renal cell carcinoma. Assay: immunoSEQ multiplex PCR; the TCRdb copy retains only in-frame clones and omits some. The table has over 90,000 clones, around 80% seen once. The time point: blood 4 weeks post-SBRT, at nephrectomy. Treatment in this sample: 15 Gy SBRT to primary tumor, nephrectomy 4 weeks later. The sequences come from blood, collected from a patient whose treatment included radiotherapy and nephrectomy. All receptors come from a man between 60 and 75 years old with renal cell carcinoma.

The chain combines TRBV5-1 with TRBJ2-2; the D call may be TRBD1 or TRBD2 (6 bases each). Germline CDR1 and CDR2: SGHRS and YFSETQ. Trimming left V 4 bases short and J 4 bases short, with 11 bases between. The CDR3 contains 14 residues. CDR3 nucleotides: TGCGCCAGCAGCGCGGGACATACCACCGGGGAGCTGTTTTTT. It codes for CASSAGHTTGELFF.

This chain links TRBV27 with TRBJ2-5, with TRBD2 identical over 8 bases. Trimming cost V 6 bases and J 5 bases; bases outside gene matches: 11. Germline V gene sequence: CDR1 MNHEY, CDR2 SMNVEV (reference sequence). There are 15 residues in the CDR3. The CDR3 coding sequence is TGTGCCAGCAGATTCGACGGGGGGGGGTCGGAGACCCAGTACTTC. Residues: CASRFDGGGSETQYF.

This chain links TRBV6-5 with TRBJ2-6; a possible D gene is TRBD2 (5 bases). The CDR3 contains 14 residues. Trimming pared 6 bases from V and 1 base from J, leaving 7 bases between. Germline CDR1 reads MNHEY; CDR2 reads SVGAGI. Written as DNA, the CDR3 is TGTGCCAGCAGGAGGGATTCTGGGGCCAACGTCCTGACTTTC. Translated: CASRRDSGANVLTF.

The V gene is TRBV27, the J gene TRBJ2-7, with 8 bases identical to TRBD2. Per the germline V gene, CDR1 is MNHEY and CDR2 is SMNVEV (reference sequence). Trimming removed 5 bases from V and 6 bases from J; junction bases left unmatched: 9. The CDR3 totals 14 residues. The CDR3 DNA follows: TGTGCCAGCAGTCCGCGGGAGGCTCTGGGCGAGCAGTACTTC. Amino acids: CASSPREALGEQYF.

This clone was observed a handful of times. This sequence joins TRBV19 and TRBJ2-2; D is uncertain. Germline V gives CDR1 LNHDA, CDR2 SQIVND (reference sequence). The CDR3 contains 15 residues. Trimming shortened V by 1 base and J by 4 bases, and 10 bases separated the two germline ends. The CDR3 protein is CASSIGRRGTGELFF. In DNA form, the CDR3 reads TGTGCCAGTAGTATAGGCCGCCGAGGCACCGGGGAGCTGTTTTTT.

The chain combines TRBV28 with TRBJ2-5; D unclear. Germline values: CDR1 MDHEN, CDR2 SYDVKM. CDR3 length equals 12 residues. V was pared by 2 bases and J by 5 bases, with 6 bases between. As DNA, the CDR3 is TGTGCCAGCAGTTTACCATGGGAGACCCAGTACTTC. Translation: CASSLPWETQYF.

In its sample, this clone was seen a few times. The chain uses TRBV4-3 and TRBJ1-4; D gene unclear. Germline V gives CDR1 LGHNA, CDR2 YSLEER. V dropped 1 base and J dropped 3 bases, with 12 bases sitting between them. The CDR3 extends over 16 amino acids. CDR3 in amino acids: CASSQGLTIANEKLFF. CDR3 DNA: TGCGCCAGCAGCCAAGGCCTGACAATCGCTAATGAAAAACTGTTTTTT.

The J gene is TRBJ2-3, the V gene TRBV18; D might be TRBD1 or TRBD2, each matching 7 bases. Germline V CDR1 and CDR2: KGHSH, LQKENI. The CDR3 totals 20 residues. Trimming shortened V by 2 bases and J by 1 base, and 25 bases separated the two germline ends. CDR3 nucleotide sequence: TGTGCCAGCTCACCAGGTAGAGACAGGGTGAGACTAGCTGGCACAGATACGCAGTATTTT. It specifies CASSPGRDRVRLAGTDTQYF.

This chain uses TRBV28 with TRBJ2-1; the match to TRBD2 covers 11 bases. Trimming took 6 bases from V and 1 from J; bases not matched to a gene: 5. Germline V CDR1 and CDR2: MDHEN, SYDVKM. CDR3 length: 16 amino acids. CDR3 bases: TGTGCCAGCAGATTAGCGGGAGGGCGATCCTACAATGAGCAGTTCTTC. Translated: CASRLAGGRSYNEQFF.

The chain links TRBV14 to TRBJ2-5; TRBD2 is a possible D gene (6 bases). The CDR3 runs 18 residues. Trimming stripped 3 bases from V and 4 bases from J, with 24 bases between. Per the germline V gene, CDR1 is SGHDN and CDR2 is FVKESK. This chain's CDR3 is CASSHIIPGTRVAETQYF. The DNA for the CDR3 is TGTGCCAGCAGCCATATTATTCCCGGGACTCGGGTCGCAGAGACCCAGTACTTC. Drawing the rest from reference TRBV14 and TRBJ2-5, the complete variable domain is EAGVTQFPSHSVIEKGQTVTLRCDPISGHDNLYWYRRVMGKEIKFLLHFVKESKQDESGMPNNRFLAERTGGTYSTLKVQPAELEDSGVYFCASSHIIPGTRVAETQYFGPGTRLLVL.

The CDR3 coding sequence is TGTGCCAGCAGTTACGACAGATCGAATCAGCCCCAGCATTTT. It translates to CASSYDRSNQPQHF. The V gene is TRBV6-6, the J gene TRBJ1-5; possible D gene TRBD1, 5 bases. V gave up 2 bases and J gave up 4 bases, with 9 bases separating them. This CDR3 comprises 14 residues. The germline CDR1 and CDR2 sequences are MNHNY and SVGAGI (reference sequence).

This clone was found once. The V gene is TRBV15, the J gene TRBJ2-2; D uncertain. Trimming removed 2 bases from V and 7 bases from J, with 8 bases in between. Per germline, CDR1 LNHNV and CDR2 YYDKDF (reference sequence). The CDR3 totals 13 residues. The CDR3 nucleotides are TGTGCCACCAGCAGATCACTTAACGGGGAGCTGTTTTTT. Translated, it gives CATSRSLNGELFF.

CDR3 in amino acids: CASSLDGGALAFF. In DNA, the CDR3 is TGTGCCAGCAGCTTAGACGGGGGGGCTCTCGCTTTCTTT. V usage is TRBV7-2 and J usage is TRBJ1-1; TRBD1 might be the D (6 bases). The CDR3 has 13 amino acids. Trimming removed 1 base from V and 11 bases from J, with 14 bases in between. CDR1 is SGHTA and CDR2 is FQGNSA in the germline V gene.

This clone was seen only once. This chain connects TRBV28 to TRBJ2-2, with 11 bases fitting TRBD2. J was trimmed by 3 bases and V by 5 bases; bases with no gene match: 2. Germline CDR1 and CDR2: MDHEN and SYDVKM. The CDR3 has 15 amino acids. The CDR3 nucleotides read TGTGCCAGCAGTCAACTAGCGGGAGACACCGGGGAGCTGTTTTTT. Protein product: CASSQLAGDTGELFF.

This chain links TRBV10-2 with TRBJ2-5; TRBD2 matches at 7 bases. The CDR3 consists of 13 residues. Germline V gene data show CDR1 as WSHSY and CDR2 as SAAADI. Trimming removed 2 bases from V and 7 bases from J; junction bases left unmatched: 4. CDR3 loop: CASSESGTGTQYF. The CDR3 coding sequence is TGCGCCAGCAGTGAGAGCGGGACGGGGACCCAGTACTTC.

This clone came up a few times. The CDR3 bases are TGCAGCGTTCTCGGGAAGGGCGGTGAAAAACTGTTTTTT. Translating it yields CSVLGKGGEKLFF. The chain carries TRBV29-1 and TRBJ1-4; D remains unclear. The CDR3 covers 13 residues. Germline CDR1 SQVTM, CDR2 ANQGSEA. V gave up 5 bases and J gave up 7 bases, with 14 bases separating them.

V usage is TRBV19 and J usage is TRBJ2-2; D might be TRBD2 (5 bases). The germline CDR1 and CDR2 sequences are LNHDA and SQIVND (reference sequence). Trimming pared 5 bases from V and 5 bases from J, leaving 9 bases between. This CDR3 contains 13 residues. This CDR3 reads CASSQEVTGELFF. For the CDR3, the DNA is TGTGCCAGTAGTCAGGAGGTAACCGGGGAGCTGTTTTTT.

The V call is TRBV5-6, the J call TRBJ2-1, with D unresolved. This CDR3 is built from 12 residues. Germline V gene data show CDR1 as SGHDT and CDR2 as YYEEEE. V lost 0 bases to trimming and J lost 9 bases, with 7 bases between them. In nucleotides, the CDR3 is TGTGCCAGCAGCTTGGGGACGAGTGAGCAGTTCTTC. Residues: CASSLGTSEQFF.

The rearrangement links TRBV7-3 to TRBJ2-2, with 7 bases identical to TRBD2. The J segment lost 4 bases and the V segment lost 1 base, leaving 9 bases of the junction unmatched. The CDR3 extends over 17 amino acids. Germline assignment: CDR1 SGHTA and CDR2 FQGTGA. The CDR3 here is CASSLSTRLAITGELFF. The DNA for the CDR3 is TGTGCCAGCAGCTTAAGTACGAGACTAGCTATCACCGGGGAGCTGTTTTTT. The full variable domain, its missing parts supplied by reference TRBV7-3 and TRBJ2-2, is GAGVSQTPSNKVTEKGKYVELRCDPISGHTALYWYRQSLGQGPEFLIYFQGTGAADDSGLPNDRFFAVRPEGSVSTLKIQRTERGDSAVYLCASSLSTRLAITGELFFGEGSRLTVL.

The rearrangement links TRBV5-1 to TRBJ2-1; TRBD1 agrees at 7 bases. Germline V gene data show CDR1 as SGHRS and CDR2 as YFSETQ. V shed 1 base and J 7 bases; nucleotides not matched to a gene: 8. The CDR3 totals 15 residues. The CDR3: CASSLSGQPSNEQFF. DNA of the CDR3: TGCGCCAGCAGCTTGTCGGGACAGCCATCGAATGAGCAGTTCTTC.

The chain is built from TRBV7-2 and TRBJ2-3; TRBD1 or TRBD2 may be the D gene (5 bases each). This CDR3 region has 14 residues. Germline CDR1 is SGHTA and CDR2 is FQGNSA. V gave up 7 bases and J gave up 2 bases, with 13 bases separating them. This chain's CDR3 is CASNRDGHTDTQYF. In DNA, the CDR3 is TGTGCCAGCAATAGGGACGGTCACACAGATACGCAGTATTTT.

The chain uses TRBV27 and TRBJ2-1; TRBD2 agrees at 10 bases. Germline V gene data show CDR1 as MNHEY and CDR2 as SMNVEV (reference sequence). The V segment lost 6 bases and the J segment 0 bases; nucleotides outside the gene matches: 5. This CDR3 comprises 16 residues. CDR3 loop: CASREGLAISYNEQFF. In nucleotides, the CDR3 is TGTGCCAGCAGAGAGGGACTAGCGATCTCCTACAATGAGCAGTTCTTC.

This clone has just one count. The V gene is TRBV4-2, the J gene TRBJ2-3; D is undetermined. This CDR3 has 14 residues. Trimming removed 0 bases from V and 2 bases from J, with 6 bases in between. CDR1 LGHNA and CDR2 YNFKEQ come from the germline V gene. The CDR3 bases are TGTGCCAGCAGCCAAGACTCCTACACAGATACGCAGTATTTT. Amino acids: CASSQDSYTDTQYF.

This clone appeared once. The genes are TRBV18 and TRBJ1-5, with D unresolved. The V gene lost 1 base and the J gene lost 4 bases, with 5 bases spanning the gap. This CDR3 is 13 amino acids long. The germline V gene encodes CDR1 KGHSH and CDR2 LQKENI. This CDR3 reads CASSPQGNQPQHF. In DNA, the CDR3 is TGTGCCAGCTCACCACAGGGAAATCAGCCCCAGCATTTT.

This sequence joins TRBV19 and TRBJ1-5, with 9 bases lining up with TRBD1. The CDR3 is 19 amino acids. J gave up 0 bases and V 9 bases, and 18 bases lay outside the gene matches. The germline V gene has CDR1 LNHDA and CDR2 SQIVND (reference sequence). Here the CDR3 DNA reads TGTGCCAGATCGGCCCGGGACAGGGATGGGGCATATAGCAATCAGCCCCAGCATTTT. Its translation is CARSARDRDGAYSNQPQHF. Complete variable domain (other parts from reference TRBV19 and TRBJ1-5): DGGITQSPKYLFRKEGQNVTLSCEQNLNHDAMYWYRQDPGQGLRLIYYSQIVNDFQKGDIAEGYSVSREKKESFPLTVTSAQKNPTAFYLCARSARDRDGAYSNQPQHFGDGTRLSIL.

This clone was observed many times. The rearrangement uses TRBV9 and TRBJ2-3; the match to TRBD1 covers 8 bases. Losses at the gene ends were 7 bases for V and 2 bases for J; bases not matched to a gene: 6. Germline V gene data show CDR1 as SGDLS and CDR2 as YYNGEE. The CDR3 is 14 amino acids. The CDR3 protein is CASGTGGSTDTQYF. The CDR3 bases are TGTGCCAGCGGAACAGGGGGATCCACAGATACGCAGTATTTT.

The count of this clone is one. The V and J genes are TRBV28 and TRBJ2-5, with 11 bases identical to TRBD2. CDR1 MDHEN and CDR2 SYDVKM come from the germline V gene. The CDR3 has 16 residues. Trimming took 1 base from V and 1 from J; bases not matched to a gene: 2. The CDR3 region is CASSLSLAGAQETQYF. Written as DNA, the CDR3 is TGTGCCAGCAGTTTATCACTAGCGGGAGCCCAAGAGACCCAGTACTTC.

The chain links TRBV5-8 to TRBJ1-3, with D possibly TRBD1 on 5 matching bases. The V gene's germline CDR1 is SGHTS and CDR2 YDEGEE. The CDR3 contains 13 residues. Trimming cost V 3 bases and J 10 bases, with 14 bases left between them. In DNA form, the CDR3 reads TGTGCCAGCAGCTACCGGGACGTGGGTACCATATATTTT. Protein sequence: CASSYRDVGTIYF. Full variable domain (outside the CDR3, taken from reference TRBV5-8 and TRBJ1-3): EAGVTQSPTHLIKTRGQQATLRCSPISGHTSVYWYQQALGLGLQFLLWYDEGEERNRGNFPPRFSGRQFPNYSSELNVNALELEDSALYLCASSYRDVGTIYFGEGSWLTVV.

The CDR3 region is CASSPSMRGTDTQYF. CDR3 coding DNA: TGTGCCAGCTCACCCAGCATGAGGGGGACAGATACGCAGTATTTT. The rearrangement links TRBV18 to TRBJ2-3, with D perhaps matching TRBD1 (6 bases). Germline V CDR1 and CDR2: KGHSH, LQKENI. The V end lost 3 bases, the J end lost 3 bases, and 13 bases lay between the germline ends. CDR3 length equals 15 residues.